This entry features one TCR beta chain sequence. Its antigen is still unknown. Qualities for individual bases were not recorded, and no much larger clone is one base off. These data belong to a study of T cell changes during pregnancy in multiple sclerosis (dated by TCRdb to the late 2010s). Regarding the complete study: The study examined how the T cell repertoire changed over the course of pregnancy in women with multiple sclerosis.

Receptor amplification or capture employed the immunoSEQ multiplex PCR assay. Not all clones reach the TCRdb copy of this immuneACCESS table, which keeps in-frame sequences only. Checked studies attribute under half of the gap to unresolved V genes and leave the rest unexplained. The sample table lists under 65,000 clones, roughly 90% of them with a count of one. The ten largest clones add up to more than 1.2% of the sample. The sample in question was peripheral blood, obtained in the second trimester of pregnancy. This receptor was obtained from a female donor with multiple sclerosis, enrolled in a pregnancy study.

The sequenced DNA: TGCGCCAGCAGGAGGGACTCCTCCTACGAGCAGTACTTC. Translated, this gives CASRRDSSYEQYF. Here the chain combines TRBV10-1 and TRBJ2-7, with a weak D call of TRBD2 (6 bases match). V sheds 6 bases and J sheds 0 bases, leaving 9 bases between their ends. The CDR3, cysteine through phenylalanine, is 13 amino acids long. Left in the record is the CDR3 DNA by itself, 39 bases read in frame from the first base. CDR1 and CDR2 (WNHNN, SYGVQD) derive from the germline V gene (reference sequence).